This entry lists 2 T cell receptor beta chains sequenced from one sample in a study of regulatory T cells in long-lasting Graves disease. To make TCR beta libraries, researchers used iRepertoire HTBI primers and Arm-PCR of CDR3 regions. TCRdb re-analysed the multiplex PCR reads in MiXCR, keeping a single row per CDR3 protein. In the table there are around 300,000 distinct CDR3 sequences, roughly a fifth of which are singletons. Time point defined: persistent/refractory GD, antithyroid drugs over 5 years with positive TRAb. Extracted RNA from PBMCs served as the source of the TCR library. The sequences come from peripheral blood mononuclear cells (PBMCs), collected when the disease was refractory, from a patient treated with antithyroid drugs. All receptors derive from a female donor with Graves disease.

This clonotype was seen at least ten times. The rearrangement uses TRBV5-8 and TRBJ1-6; D remains unclear. Trimming removed 0 bases at V and 10 bases at J, with 14 bases between. The CDR3 consists of 15 residues. The V gene's germline CDR1 is SGHTS and CDR2 YDEGEE. The CDR3 region is CASSLGTAGDSPLHF. The CDR3 nucleotides are TGTGCCAGCAGCTTGGGTACTGCAGGAGACTCACCCCTCCACTTT.

Remarks on this clonotype: A read error may produce the germline difference seen at one junction end. The rearrangement links TRBV18 to TRBJ2-5; 10 nucleotides agree with TRBD2. The CDR3 length is 15 residues. Looked up from germline, CDR1 is KGHSH and CDR2 is LQKENI. DNA for the CDR3: TGTGCCAGCTCACCTACCAACCAAGGACTAGCGGTCTCTCGCTTC. It specifies CASSPTNQGLAVSRF.